This entry lists 13 T cell receptor beta chains sequenced from one sample in a study of CD8 T cells in Susac syndrome. Reverse transcription of about 0.5 to 1 ug RNA was carried out with random hexamers. TCRdb analysed the immunoSEQ multiplex PCR reads with MiXCR anew, one entry per CDR3 protein. This table has 150,000 or so distinct CDR3 sequences, around 95% appearing once. The sequenced sample was CD4+ T cells from PBMCs. These receptors were obtained from a human donor in good health.

The V and J genes are TRBV3-1 and TRBJ2-5; 7 bases are a match to TRBD2. J lost 5 bases, V lost 4 bases, and 4 bases had no gene match. In germline, CDR1 is LGHDT, CDR2 YNNKEL (reference sequence). This CDR3 spans 13 amino acids. CDR3 sequence: CASSRRGDETQYF. Written as DNA, the CDR3 is TGTGCCAGCAGCCGACGGGGGGATGAGACCCAGTACTTC.

The V call is TRBV10-3, the J call TRBJ1-1, with D perhaps TRBD1 (6 bases). The CDR3 has 13 amino acids. The germline V gene encodes CDR1 ENHRY and CDR2 SYGVKD. Trimming pared 4 bases from V and 1 base from J, leaving 7 bases between. The CDR3 region has the DNA TGTGCCATCAGTGGGACAGAGAACACTGAAGCTTTCTTT. Protein product: CAISGTENTEAFF.

The J gene is TRBJ2-7, the V gene TRBV20-1; D might be TRBD1 (6 bases). This CDR3 is built from 13 residues. Germline V gene sequence: CDR1 DFQATT, CDR2 SNEGSKA (reference sequence). The V and J ends lost 6 bases and 7 bases respectively, with 19 bases between them. CDR3 region: CSAPSDSLGEQYF. The CDR3, as DNA: TGCAGTGCACCCTCGGACAGCCTCGGGGAGCAGTACTTC.

The chain uses TRBV7-6 and TRBJ2-5; weak D call: TRBD2 (5 bases). Trimming removed 6 bases from V and 5 bases from J, with 10 bases in between. The germline V gene has CDR1 SGHVS and CDR2 FNYEAQ. There are 12 residues in the CDR3. Written as DNA, the CDR3 is TGTGCCAGCAGGTACCCGGGGGAGACCCAGTACTTC. Translating gives CASRYPGETQYF. The complete variable domain, with remaining parts taken from reference TRBV7-6 and TRBJ2-5, reads GAGVSQSPRYKVTKRGQDVALRCDPISGHVSLYWYRQALGQGPEFLTYFNYEAQQDKSGLPNDRFSAERPEGSISTLTIQRTEQRDSAMYRCASRYPGETQYFGPGTRLLVL.

This chain joins TRBV12-3 or TRBV12-4 and TRBJ2-3; a possible D gene is TRBD1 (6 bases). Deletions cut 3 bases from V and 10 bases from J, with 14 bases between. This CDR3 region has 13 residues. CDR3: CASSFSLGGAQYF. The DNA of the CDR3 is TGTGCCAGCAGTTTTAGTTTAGGGGGTGCGCAGTATTTT.

The table lists this clonotype with a count of one. The chain links TRBV3-1 to TRBJ2-3, with a tentative D call TRBD2 (6 bases). This CDR3 spans 15 amino acids. V lost 0 bases, J lost 9 bases, and 16 bases lay in between. CDR1 and CDR2 (germline): LGHDT, YNNKEL (reference sequence). The CDR3 nucleotides read TGTGCCAGCAGCCAAGATTACCAGCGGGCCTCAACGCAGTATTTT. Protein sequence: CASSQDYQRASTQYF.

This chain uses TRBV7-2 with TRBJ2-1, with 10 nucleotides matching TRBD2. CDR3 size: 18 residues. The ends lost 5 bases at V and 0 bases at J; junction bases unmatched: 10. Germline values: CDR1 SGHTA, CDR2 FQGNSA. This chain's CDR3 is CASSGGALAGSSYNEQFF. Written as DNA, the CDR3 is TGTGCCAGCAGCGGTGGAGCACTAGCGGGAAGCTCCTACAATGAGCAGTTCTTC.

The chain links TRBV5-6 to TRBJ1-6; no definite D call. V was clipped by 7 bases and J by 9 bases, with 11 bases between them. CDR1 is SGHDT and CDR2 is YYEEEE in the germline V gene. The CDR3 has 12 residues. CDR3 nucleotide sequence: TGTGCCAGCGGGTCGCCGGTTTCACCCCTCCACTTT. This encodes CASGSPVSPLHF.

The chain recombines TRBV2 with TRBJ2-3; D remains ambiguous. Trimming left V 4 bases short and J 5 bases short, with 4 bases between. The CDR3 covers 11 residues. Per germline, CDR1 SNHLY and CDR2 FYNNEI. The CDR3 DNA sequence: TGTGCCAGCAGTGCAGTAGATACGCAGTATTTT. Its protein is CASSAVDTQYF.

The gene calls are TRBV7-9 and TRBJ2-1, with D perhaps matching TRBD2 (6 bases). This CDR3 is built from 12 residues. Trimming shortened V by 3 bases and J by 11 bases, and 11 bases separated the two germline ends. Germline CDR1 SEHNR, CDR2 FQNEAQ (reference sequence). The CDR3 bases are TGTGCCAGCAGCTTCCGGGAGTCGCAGCAGTTCTTC. Its protein is CASSFRESQQFF.

The chain recombines TRBV6-6 with TRBJ1-2; tentatively, D is TRBD1 (6 bases). Germline V gives CDR1 MNHNY, CDR2 SVGAGI (reference sequence). This CDR3 is 15 amino acids long. The V end lost 6 bases, the J end lost 1 base, and 15 bases lay between the germline ends. The CDR3 DNA is TGTGCCAGCAGCCTGGCTTGGGACATTAACTATGGCTACACCTTC. Translation gives CASSLAWDINYGYTF.

The V gene is TRBV7-2, the J gene TRBJ2-7; 10 bases line up with TRBD2. CDR1 and CDR2 from the germline V gene are SGHTA and FQGNSA. Trimming cost V 4 bases and J 2 bases; bases outside gene matches: 8. CDR3 length: 16 amino acids. This CDR3 is CASSSSGGGITYEQYF. CDR3 nucleotides: TGTGCCAGCAGCTCGAGCGGGGGGGGCATTACCTACGAGCAGTACTTC. The variable domain in full, with the rest retrieved from reference TRBV7-2 and TRBJ2-7, is GAGVSQSPSNKVTEKGKDVELRCDPISGHTALYWYRQSLGQGLEFLIYFQGNSAPDKSGLPSDRFSAERTGGSVSTLTIQRTQQEDSAVYLCASSSSGGGITYEQYFGPGTRLTVT.

V usage is TRBV6-5 and J usage is TRBJ1-3; 10 positions match TRBD1. Germline V gene lookup returns CDR1 MNHEY and CDR2 SVGAGI. The CDR3 is made up of 15 amino acids. After removal of 5 bases from V and 2 bases from J, the junction contained 3 bases not matched to a gene. In DNA form, the CDR3 reads TGTGCCAGCAGTCCGACAGGGGGCACTGGAAACACCATATATTTT. Amino acids: CASSPTGGTGNTIYF.